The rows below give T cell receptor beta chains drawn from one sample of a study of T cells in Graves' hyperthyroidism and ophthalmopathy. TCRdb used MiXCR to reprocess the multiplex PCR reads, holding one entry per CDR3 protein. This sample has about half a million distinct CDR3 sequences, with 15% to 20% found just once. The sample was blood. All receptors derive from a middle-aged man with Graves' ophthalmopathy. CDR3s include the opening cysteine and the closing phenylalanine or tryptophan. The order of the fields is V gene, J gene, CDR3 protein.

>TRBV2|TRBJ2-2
CASSVERDPGQGSFANTGELFF
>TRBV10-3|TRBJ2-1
CAIGRQAGDEQFF
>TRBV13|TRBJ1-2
CASSATADFYGYTF
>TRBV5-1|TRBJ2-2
CASSSGGYTGELFF
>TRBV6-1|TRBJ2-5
CASINRWTEETQYF
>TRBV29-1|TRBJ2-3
CSLRGDAASTDTQYF
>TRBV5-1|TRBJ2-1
CASSLEASGRNEQFF
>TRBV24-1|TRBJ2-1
CATSDPTSVGWDEQFF
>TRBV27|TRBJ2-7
CASSPTTLYEQYF
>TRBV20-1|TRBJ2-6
CSAREHSGANVLTF
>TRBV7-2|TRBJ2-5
CASSTQGGEGETQYF
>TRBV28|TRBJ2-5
CASSFGGSEKTQYF
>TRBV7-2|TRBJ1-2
CASSPLKPDRAGYTF
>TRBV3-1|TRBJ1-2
CASSQEGHYGYTF
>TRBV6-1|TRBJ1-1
CASRSSPSTEAFF